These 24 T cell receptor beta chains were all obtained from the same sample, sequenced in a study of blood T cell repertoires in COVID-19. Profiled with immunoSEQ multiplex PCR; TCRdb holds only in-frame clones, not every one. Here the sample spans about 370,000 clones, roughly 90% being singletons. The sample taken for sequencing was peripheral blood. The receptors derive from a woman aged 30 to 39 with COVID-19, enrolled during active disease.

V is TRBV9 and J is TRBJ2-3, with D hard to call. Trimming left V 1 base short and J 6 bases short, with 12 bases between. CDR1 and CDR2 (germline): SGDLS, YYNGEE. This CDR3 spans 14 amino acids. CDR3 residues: CASSVRTSHDTQYF. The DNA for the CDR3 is TGTGCCAGCAGCGTACGTACGAGCCACGATACGCAGTATTTT.

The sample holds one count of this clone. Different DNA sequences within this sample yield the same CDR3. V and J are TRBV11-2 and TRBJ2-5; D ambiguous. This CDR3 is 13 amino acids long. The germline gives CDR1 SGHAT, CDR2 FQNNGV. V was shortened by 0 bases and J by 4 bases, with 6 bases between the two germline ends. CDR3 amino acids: CASSLDRGETQYF. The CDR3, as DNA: TGTGCCAGCAGCTTAGATCGAGGAGAGACCCAGTACTTC.

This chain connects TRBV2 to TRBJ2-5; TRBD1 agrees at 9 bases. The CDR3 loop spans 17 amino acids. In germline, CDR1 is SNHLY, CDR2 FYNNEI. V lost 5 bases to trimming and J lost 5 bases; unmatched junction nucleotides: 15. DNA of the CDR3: TGTGCCAGCAGTCAACAGGGGGCGCTTGCCGGTCTGGAGACCCAGTACTTC. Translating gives CASSQQGALAGLETQYF. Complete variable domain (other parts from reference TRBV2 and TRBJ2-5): EPEVTQTPSHQVTQMGQEVILRCVPISNHLYFYWYRQILGQKVEFLVSFYNNEISEKSEIFDDQFSVERPDGSNFTLKIRSTKLEDSAMYFCASSQQGALAGLETQYFGPGTRLLVL.

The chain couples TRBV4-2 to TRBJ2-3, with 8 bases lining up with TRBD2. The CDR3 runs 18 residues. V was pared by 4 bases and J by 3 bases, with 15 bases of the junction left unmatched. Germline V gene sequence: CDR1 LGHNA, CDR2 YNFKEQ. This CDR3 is CASSLLLTGGALTDTQYF. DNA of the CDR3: TGTGCCAGCAGCCTTCTCTTAACGGGGGGGGCCTTAACAGATACGCAGTATTTT.

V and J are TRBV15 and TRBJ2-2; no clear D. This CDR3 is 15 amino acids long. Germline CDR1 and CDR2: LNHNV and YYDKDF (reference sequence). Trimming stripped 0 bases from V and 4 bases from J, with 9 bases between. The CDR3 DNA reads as TGTGCCACCAGCAGAGATACAGTGACCACCGGGGAGCTGTTTTTT. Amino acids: CATSRDTVTTGELFF.

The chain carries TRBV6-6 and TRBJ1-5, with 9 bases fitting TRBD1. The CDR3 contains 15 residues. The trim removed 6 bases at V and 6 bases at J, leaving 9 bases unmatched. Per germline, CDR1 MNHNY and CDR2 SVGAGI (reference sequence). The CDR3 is CASSSTGTGIQPQHF. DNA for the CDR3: TGTGCCAGCAGCTCAACCGGGACAGGGATTCAGCCCCAGCATTTT.

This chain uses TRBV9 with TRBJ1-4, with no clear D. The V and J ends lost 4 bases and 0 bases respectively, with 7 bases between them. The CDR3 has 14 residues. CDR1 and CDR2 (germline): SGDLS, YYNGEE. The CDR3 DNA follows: TGTGCCAGCAGCTCCGGAGCAACTAATGAAAAACTGTTTTTT. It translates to CASSSGATNEKLFF.

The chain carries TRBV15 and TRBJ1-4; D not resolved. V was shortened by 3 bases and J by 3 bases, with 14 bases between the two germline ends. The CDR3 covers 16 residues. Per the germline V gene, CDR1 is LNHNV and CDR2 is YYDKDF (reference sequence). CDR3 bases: TGTGCCACCAGCAGCCACCAGTCGGCGGCTAATGAAAAACTGTTTTTT. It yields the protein CATSSHQSAANEKLFF. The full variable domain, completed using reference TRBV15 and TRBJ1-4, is DAMVIQNPRYQVTQFGKPVTLSCSQTLNHNVMYWYQQKSSQAPKLLFHYYDKDFNNEADTPDNFQSRRPNTSFCFLDIRSPGLGDTAMYLCATSSHQSAANEKLFFGSGTQLSVL.

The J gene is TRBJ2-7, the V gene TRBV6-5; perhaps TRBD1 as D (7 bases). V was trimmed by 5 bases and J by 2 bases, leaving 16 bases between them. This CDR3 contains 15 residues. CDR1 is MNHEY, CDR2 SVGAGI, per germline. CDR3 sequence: CASSPNPGGTYEQYF. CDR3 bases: TGTGCCAGCAGTCCAAACCCAGGGGGGACCTACGAGCAGTACTTC.

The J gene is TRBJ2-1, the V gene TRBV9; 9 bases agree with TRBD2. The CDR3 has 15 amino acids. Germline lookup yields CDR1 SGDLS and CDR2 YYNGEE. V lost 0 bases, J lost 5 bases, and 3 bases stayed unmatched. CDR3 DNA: TGTGCCAGCAGCGTAGCTAGCGGGGCCCACAATGAGCAGTTCTTC. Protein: CASSVASGAHNEQFF.

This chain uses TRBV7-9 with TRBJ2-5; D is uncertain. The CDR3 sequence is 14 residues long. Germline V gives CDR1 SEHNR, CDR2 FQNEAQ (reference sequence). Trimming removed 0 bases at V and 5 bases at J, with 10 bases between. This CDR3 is CASSLASAKETQYF. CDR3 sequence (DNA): TGTGCCAGCAGCTTAGCGAGTGCTAAGGAGACCCAGTACTTC.

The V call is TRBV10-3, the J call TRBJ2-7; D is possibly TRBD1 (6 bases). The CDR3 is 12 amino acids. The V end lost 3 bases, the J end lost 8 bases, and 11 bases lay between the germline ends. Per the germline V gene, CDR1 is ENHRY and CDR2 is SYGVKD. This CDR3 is CAISDGQFQQYF. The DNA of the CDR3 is TGTGCCATCAGTGACGGACAGTTCCAGCAGTACTTC.

In nucleotides, the CDR3 is TGTGCCTGGACTCCACAGGGGGCAGGTGGCTACACCTTC. Its protein is CAWTPQGAGGYTF. The chain combines TRBV30 with TRBJ1-2; 9 bases are shared with TRBD1. The V gene's germline CDR1 is GTSNPN and CDR2 SVGIG (reference sequence). The CDR3 consists of 13 residues. The V and J ends lost 4 bases and 7 bases, in that order; junction bases with no gene match: 7.

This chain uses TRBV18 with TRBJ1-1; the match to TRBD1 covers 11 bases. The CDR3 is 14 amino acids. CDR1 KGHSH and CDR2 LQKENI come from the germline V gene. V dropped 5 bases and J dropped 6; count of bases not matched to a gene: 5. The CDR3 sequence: CASSAGTGGSEAFF. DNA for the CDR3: TGTGCCAGCTCAGCCGGGACAGGGGGATCTGAAGCTTTCTTT.

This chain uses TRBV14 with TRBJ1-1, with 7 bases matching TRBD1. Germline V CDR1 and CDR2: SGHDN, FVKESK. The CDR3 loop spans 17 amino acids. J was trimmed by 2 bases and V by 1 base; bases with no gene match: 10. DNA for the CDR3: TGTGCCAGCAGCCAAGGGGGGCCAGGGGGATCTAACACTGAAGCTTTCTTT. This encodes CASSQGGPGGSNTEAFF.

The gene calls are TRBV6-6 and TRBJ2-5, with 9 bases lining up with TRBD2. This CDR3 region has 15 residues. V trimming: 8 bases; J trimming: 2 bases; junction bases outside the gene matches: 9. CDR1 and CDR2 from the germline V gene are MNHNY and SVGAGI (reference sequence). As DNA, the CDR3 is TGTGCCAGCCGAAGGAGCGGGGGGCAACAAGAGACCCAGTACTTC. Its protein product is CASRRSGGQQETQYF.

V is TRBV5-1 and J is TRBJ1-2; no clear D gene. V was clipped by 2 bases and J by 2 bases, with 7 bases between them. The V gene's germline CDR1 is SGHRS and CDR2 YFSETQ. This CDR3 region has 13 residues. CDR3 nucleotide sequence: TGCGCCAGCAGCTTCGGCGGAAACTATGGCTACACCTTC. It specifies CASSFGGNYGYTF.

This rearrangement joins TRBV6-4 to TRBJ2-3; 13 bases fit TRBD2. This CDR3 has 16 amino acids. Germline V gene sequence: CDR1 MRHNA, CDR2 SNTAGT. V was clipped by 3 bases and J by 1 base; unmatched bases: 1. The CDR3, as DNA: TGTGCCAGCAGTGAAGGGACTAGCGGGGGCACAGATACGCAGTATTTT. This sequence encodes CASSEGTSGGTDTQYF.

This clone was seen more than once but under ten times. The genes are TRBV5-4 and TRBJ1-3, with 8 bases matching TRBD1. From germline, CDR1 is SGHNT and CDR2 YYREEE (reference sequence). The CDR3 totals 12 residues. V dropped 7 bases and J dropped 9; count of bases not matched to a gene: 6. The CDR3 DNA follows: TGTGCCAGCGGACAGGGTGTAGGCACCATATATTTT. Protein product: CASGQGVGTIYF.

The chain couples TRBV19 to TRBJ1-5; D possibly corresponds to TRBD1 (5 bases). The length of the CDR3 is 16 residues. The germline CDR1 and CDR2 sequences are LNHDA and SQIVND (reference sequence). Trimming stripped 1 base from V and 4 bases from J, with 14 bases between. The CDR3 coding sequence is TGTGCCAGTAGTATAGCTCTATGGGGCCAGAATCAGCCCCAGCATTTT. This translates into CASSIALWGQNQPQHF.

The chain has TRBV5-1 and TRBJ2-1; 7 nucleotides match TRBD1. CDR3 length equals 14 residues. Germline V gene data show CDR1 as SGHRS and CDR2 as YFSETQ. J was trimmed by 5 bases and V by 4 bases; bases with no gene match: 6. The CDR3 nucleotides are TGCGCCAGCAGCCACGGACAGGAGAACAATGAGCAGTTCTTC. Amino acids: CASSHGQENNEQFF.

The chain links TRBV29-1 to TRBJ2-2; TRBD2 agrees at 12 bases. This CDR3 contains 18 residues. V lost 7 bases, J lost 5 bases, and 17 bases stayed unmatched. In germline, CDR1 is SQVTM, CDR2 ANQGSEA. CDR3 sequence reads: CSAEGASGGDSLTGELFF. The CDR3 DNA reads TGCAGCGCCGAAGGGGCTAGCGGGGGGGACTCTTTGACCGGGGAGCTGTTTTTT.

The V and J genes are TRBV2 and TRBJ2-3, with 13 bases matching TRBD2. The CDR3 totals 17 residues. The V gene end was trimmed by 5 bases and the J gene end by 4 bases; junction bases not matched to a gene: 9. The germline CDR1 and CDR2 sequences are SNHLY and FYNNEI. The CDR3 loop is CASSFTRTSGSADTQYF. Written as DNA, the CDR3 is TGTGCCAGCAGTTTCACGAGGACTAGCGGGAGTGCAGATACGCAGTATTTT.

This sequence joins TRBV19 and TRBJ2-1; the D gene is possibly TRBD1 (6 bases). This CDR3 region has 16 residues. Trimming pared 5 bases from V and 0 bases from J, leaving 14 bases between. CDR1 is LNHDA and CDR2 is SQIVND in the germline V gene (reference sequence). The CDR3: CASSGPGQFSYNEQFF. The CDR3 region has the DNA TGTGCCAGTAGTGGCCCTGGACAGTTCTCCTACAATGAGCAGTTCTTC. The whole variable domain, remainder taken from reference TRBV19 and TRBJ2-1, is DGGITQSPKYLFRKEGQNVTLSCEQNLNHDAMYWYRQDPGQGLRLIYYSQIVNDFQKGDIAEGYSVSREKKESFPLTVTSAQKNPTAFYLCASSGPGQFSYNEQFFGPGTRLTVL.